A single T cell receptor beta chain is shown here with its context. Its antigen remains unidentified. Nothing much larger sits one base from this clone, and base qualities are not available. The sample contains more than one DNA sequence encoding this CDR3. CD8 naive samples consisted of CD45RO-negative cells that were positively selected for CCR7, yielding a CD45RA+CCR7+ population without TemRA cells. Donors were healthy HIV-negative adults with no recently reported acute infections or vaccinations. Every donor was a Caucasian adult residing in Nashville, Tennessee, USA. Blood was collected by leukapheresis, and PBMCs were isolated by Ficoll-Histopaque density gradient centrifugation and then cryopreserved in liquid nitrogen vapor phase. Analytical flow cytometry was used to check the purity and quantity of every magnetically sorted T cell population. From each sorted fraction, genomic DNA was isolated and quantified by UV absorbance on a Nanodrop 2000c.

The record originates from a study of shared clonotypes between healthy human individuals (TCRdb year 2020). At the level of the whole study: The cohort included a few men and two women between 18 and 49 years of age. Per donor, three plates each were used for CD4 naive and CD4 memory, two for CD8 naive, and one for CD8 memory. Each donor's leukapheresis produced roughly between about 0.8 and 8.9 billion PBMCs. To increase sequencing depth and limit assay-specific biases, TCR repertoire library preparation and sequencing were carried out by different laboratories using diverse techniques. To estimate repertoire size and how much clonotype sharing occurs between individuals, the study deeply sequenced the blood TCR repertoires of roughly 5 healthy adults.

TCR CDR3 regions were amplified from genomic DNA by multiplex PCR using the deep immunoSEQ assay. Extracted genomic DNA from each cell subset was spread evenly across all wells of several immunoSEQ 96-well plates, with each plate serving as a replicate. For sorted subsets, each replicate PCR was loaded with 200 ng genomic DNA, equivalent to about 33,000 T cell genomes. Purified libraries were measured with a Qubit 3.0 fluorometer, size-checked on a Bioanalyzer 2100, and measured again with the KAPA Library Quantification kit. Every immunoSEQ 96-well plate was sequenced on a dedicated single-read 150-cycle Illumina NextSeq 550 flow cell. As for the original processing: Because the immunoSEQ output included only junctional sequences and no quality scores, the filtering could not be the same as the filtering used for full-length reads. Sequences were annotated with PyIR, a Python wrapper for IgBLAST v1.9, using IMGT germline references to assign V/J genes and CDR3. Any read was removed if the V/J assignment was weak (E-value above 1e-6), the CDR3 was missing, or the read contained stop codons, out-of-frame junctions, or ambiguous translated residues. V3J clonotypes were defined as sequences sharing an identical inferred V gene, J gene, and CDR3 amino acid sequence. To compute the percentage overlap between repertoires, the number of shared unique clonotypes was divided by the size of the smaller repertoire. RTK rarefaction, the Chao1 estimator, and Recon v2.1 estimates of unobserved clonotypes were used to assess repertoire richness. OLGA was used to compute generation probabilities for all TCRbeta clonotypes that the gDNA method yielded from a handful of donors. TCRdb's version of the immuneACCESS table is confined to in-frame rearrangements and falls short of the full clone set. An unresolved V gene accounts for under half of the shortfall where checked; the remainder is of unknown origin. That table is the source of V, J and clone size, and D and trimming were worked out from the DNA. For this sample the table gives hundreds of thousands of clones, of which approximately 95% were detected only once. Over 0.095% of the sample goes to the ten largest clones.

Results and caveats for the whole study, not just this receptor: About 5% of naive CD4, 3.5% of naive CD8, about 2.1% of memory CD4, and less than 0.45% of memory CD8 clonotypes were shared across several donors. Higher generation probabilities were observed for clonotypes shared by all four sorted-subset donors than for non-shared clonotypes. Sampling was restricted to blood, and TCR repertoires in tissues likely differ from the TCR repertoires found in blood. Incomplete sequencing was indicated by rarefaction of sorted-subset datasets, despite the large sequencing depth. Based on pairwise subsampling, the degree of clonotype sharing among donors was expected to be affected by sequencing depth. Estimated clonotype richness was generally larger for naive than for memory subsets. Because the study included a small number of donors, the genetic and exposure-history diversity represented was limited.

As encoded in the germline V gene, CDR1 is MNHNS while CDR2 is SASEGT. The CDR3 numbers 11 residues from cysteine through phenylalanine. Just CDR3 DNA is preserved here, 33 bases in frame from base 1. V is shortened by 6 bases, J by 2 bases, and the region joining them spans 5 bases. The TCR sequence derives from a woman in her thirties in good health. The sequence is built from TRBV6-1 and TRBJ2-7; no D segment can be confidently identified. Sequenced material: naive CD8+ T cells sorted from blood. Sample cell subset or site, as interpreted from the label and publication: CD45RA+CCR7+. The CDR3 amino acid sequence is: CASRGTYEQYF. The sequenced DNA is TGTGCCAGCAGGGGTACCTACGAGCAGTACTTC.